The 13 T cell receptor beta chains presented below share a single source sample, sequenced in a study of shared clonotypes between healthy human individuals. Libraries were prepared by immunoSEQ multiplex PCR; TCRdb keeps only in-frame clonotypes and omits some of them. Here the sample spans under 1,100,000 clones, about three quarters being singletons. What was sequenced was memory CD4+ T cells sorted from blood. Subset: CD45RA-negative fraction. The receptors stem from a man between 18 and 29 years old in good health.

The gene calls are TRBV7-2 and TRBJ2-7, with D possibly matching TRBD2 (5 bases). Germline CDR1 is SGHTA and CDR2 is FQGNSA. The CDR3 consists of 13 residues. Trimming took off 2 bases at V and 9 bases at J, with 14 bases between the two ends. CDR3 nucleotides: TGTGCCAGCAGCTTACCCCTCGGGGTCGCGCAGTACTTC. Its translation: CASSLPLGVAQYF. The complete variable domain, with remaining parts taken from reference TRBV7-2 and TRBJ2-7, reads GAGVSQSPSNKVTEKGKDVELRCDPISGHTALYWYRQSLGQGLEFLIYFQGNSAPDKSGLPSDRFSAERTGGSVSTLTIQRTQQEDSAVYLCASSLPLGVAQYFGPGTRLTVT.

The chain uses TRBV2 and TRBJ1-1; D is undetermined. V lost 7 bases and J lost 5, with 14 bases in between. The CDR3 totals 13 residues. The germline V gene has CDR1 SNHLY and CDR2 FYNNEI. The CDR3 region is CASIPTGRTEAFF. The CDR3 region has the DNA TGTGCCAGCATCCCGACGGGAAGGACTGAAGCTTTCTTT. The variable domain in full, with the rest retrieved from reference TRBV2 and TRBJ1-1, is EPEVTQTPSHQVTQMGQEVILRCVPISNHLYFYWYRQILGQKVEFLVSFYNNEISEKSEIFDDQFSVERPDGSNFTLKIRSTKLEDSAMYFCASIPTGRTEAFFGQGTRLTVV.

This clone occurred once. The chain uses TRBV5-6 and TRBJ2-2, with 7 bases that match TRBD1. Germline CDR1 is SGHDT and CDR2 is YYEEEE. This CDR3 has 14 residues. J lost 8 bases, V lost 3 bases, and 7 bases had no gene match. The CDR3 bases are TGTGCCAGCAGCTCGGGACAGTGGGAGGGGGAGCTGTTTTTT. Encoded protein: CASSSGQWEGELFF.

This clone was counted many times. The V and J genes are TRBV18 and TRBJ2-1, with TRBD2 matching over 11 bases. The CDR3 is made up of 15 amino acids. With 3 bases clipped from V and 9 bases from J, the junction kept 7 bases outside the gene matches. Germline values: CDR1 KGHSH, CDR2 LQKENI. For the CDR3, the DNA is TGTGCCAGCTCACCCTATAGCGGGAGGGCCGGTGAGCAGTTCTTC. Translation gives CASSPYSGRAGEQFF.

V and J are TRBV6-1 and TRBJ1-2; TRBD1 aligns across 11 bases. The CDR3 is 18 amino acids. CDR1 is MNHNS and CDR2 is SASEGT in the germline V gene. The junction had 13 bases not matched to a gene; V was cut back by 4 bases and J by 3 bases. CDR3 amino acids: CASSATGTGGLVDYGYTF. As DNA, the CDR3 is TGTGCCAGCAGTGCTACCGGGACAGGGGGATTAGTAGACTATGGCTACACCTTC.

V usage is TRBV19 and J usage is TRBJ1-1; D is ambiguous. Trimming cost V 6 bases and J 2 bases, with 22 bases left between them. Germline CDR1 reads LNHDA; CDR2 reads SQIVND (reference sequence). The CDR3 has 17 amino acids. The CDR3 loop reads CASSLISGPLGNTEAFF. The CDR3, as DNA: TGTGCCAGTAGCCTTATATCTGGACCTTTGGGAAACACTGAAGCTTTCTTT.

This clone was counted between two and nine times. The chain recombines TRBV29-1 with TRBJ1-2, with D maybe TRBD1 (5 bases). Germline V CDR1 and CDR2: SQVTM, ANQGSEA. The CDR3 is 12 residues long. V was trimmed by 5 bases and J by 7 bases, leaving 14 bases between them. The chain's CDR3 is CSVIPDGGGYTF. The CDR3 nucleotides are TGCAGCGTTATCCCCGATGGGGGTGGCTACACCTTC.

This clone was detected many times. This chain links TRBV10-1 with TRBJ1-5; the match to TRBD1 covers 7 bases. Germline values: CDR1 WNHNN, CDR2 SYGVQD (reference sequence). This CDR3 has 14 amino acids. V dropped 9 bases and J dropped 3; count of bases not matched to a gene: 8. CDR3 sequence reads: CARTRDRHNQPQHF. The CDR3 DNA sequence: TGCGCCAGAACGCGGGACAGACACAATCAGCCCCAGCATTTT.

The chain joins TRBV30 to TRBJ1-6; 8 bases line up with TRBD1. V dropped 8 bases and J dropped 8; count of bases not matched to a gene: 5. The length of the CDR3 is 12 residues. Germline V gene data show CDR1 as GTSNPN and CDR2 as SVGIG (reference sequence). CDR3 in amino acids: CAEGQDDSPLHF. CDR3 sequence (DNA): TGTGCCGAGGGACAGGACGATTCACCCCTCCACTTT.

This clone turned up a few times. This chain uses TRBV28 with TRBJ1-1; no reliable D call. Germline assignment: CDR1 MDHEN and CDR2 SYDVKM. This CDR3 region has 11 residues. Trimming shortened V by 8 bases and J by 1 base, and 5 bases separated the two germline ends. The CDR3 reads CASFSNTEAFF. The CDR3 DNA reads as TGTGCCAGCTTCTCGAACACTGAAGCTTTCTTT.

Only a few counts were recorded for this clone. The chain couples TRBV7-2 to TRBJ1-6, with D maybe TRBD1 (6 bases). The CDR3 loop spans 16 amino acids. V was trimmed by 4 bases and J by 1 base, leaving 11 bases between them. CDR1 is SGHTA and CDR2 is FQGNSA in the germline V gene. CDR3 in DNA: TGTGCCAGCAGCTCCTACCAGGGGTCCTATAATTCACCCCTCCACTTT. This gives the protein CASSSYQGSYNSPLHF.

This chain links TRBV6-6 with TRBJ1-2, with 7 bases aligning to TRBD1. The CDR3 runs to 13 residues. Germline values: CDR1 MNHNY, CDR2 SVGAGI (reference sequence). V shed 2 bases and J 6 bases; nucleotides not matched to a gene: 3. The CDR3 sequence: CASSYPTGNGYTF. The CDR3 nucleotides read TGTGCCAGCAGTTACCCGACAGGGAATGGCTACACCTTC.

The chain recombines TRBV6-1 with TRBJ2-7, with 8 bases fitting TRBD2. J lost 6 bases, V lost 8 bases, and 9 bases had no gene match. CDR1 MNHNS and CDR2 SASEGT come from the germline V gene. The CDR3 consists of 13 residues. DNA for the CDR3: TGTGCCAGCGAGCCGGGACTAGTGGGCGAGCAGTACTTC. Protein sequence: CASEPGLVGEQYF.